This TCR beta chain was sequenced in a study of T cell responses to AZD1222 COVID-19 vaccine. Overall study results and limits: It should be noted that donors were predominantly white British and more often female, and clonal diversity was possibly underestimated. Breadth and depth of Spike-specific TCRs rose after two AZD1222 doses. Repertoire samples came only from after the peak T cell response.

The CDR3 spans 15 residues. Germline CDR1 SGHNT, CDR2 YYREEE (reference sequence). Trimming took off 2 bases at V and 0 bases at J, with 6 bases between the two ends. Here immunoSEQ multiplex PCR was the method, and the copy in TCRdb shows in-frame clones only, minus some. The sample records more than 95,000 clones, 80% to 90% being singletons. Analyses pooled second doses at about 4 or about 12 weeks. Of note for this clone: Its antigen is not identified.

V and J are TRBV5-4 and TRBJ2-6, with a weak D call TRBD2 (5 bases). The source material was peripheral blood, sampled 28 days after the second AZD1222 dose. The TCR originated in an adult who received the AZD1222 COVID-19 vaccine. The DNA for the CDR3 is TGTGCCAGCAGCTTCCGGGACTCTGGGGCCAACGTCCTGACTTTC. As protein: CASSFRDSGANVLTF.